This TCR beta chain was captured in a study of T cells in Graves' hyperthyroidism and ophthalmopathy. Per germline, CDR1 MNHEY and CDR2 SMNVEV (reference sequence). CDR3 length: 15 residues. V gave up 0 bases and J gave up 1 base, with 9 bases separating them. Amplification of TCR beta CDR3 regions was performed using RNA transcripts as template. Researchers ran a first-round RT-PCR on the TCR CDR3 using the HTBI primer set. MiXCR, applied by TCRdb to the multiplex PCR reads, yields one record per CDR3 protein. The sample records some 460,000 distinct CDR3 sequences, roughly 14% being singletons. This clonotype was recorded many times.

The chain employs TRBV27 and TRBJ2-5, with D unresolved. The sample was blood. The sequence came from a woman aged 18-29 years with Graves' hyperthyroidism. CDR3 loop: CASSLSWRSQETQYF. CDR3 DNA sequence: TGTGCCAGCAGTTTATCGTGGCGTTCCCAAGAGACCCAGTACTTC.